The 11 T cell receptor beta chains below were found in one sample sequenced in a study of shared clonotypes between healthy human individuals. Profiled with immunoSEQ multiplex PCR; TCRdb holds only in-frame clones, not every one. Of fewer than 650,000 clones in the sample, over 65% were seen once. Material for sequencing was PBMCs. The source of these receptors is a woman aged 40 to 50 in good health. Some clones in this sample may be carry-over from other donors' samples.

This clone was seen just once. The V call is TRBV5-6, the J call TRBJ2-3; tentative D call: TRBD2 (6 bases). V lost 3 bases and J lost 3, with 11 bases in between. CDR1 and CDR2 from the germline V gene are SGHDT and YYEEEE. This CDR3 comprises 14 residues. The CDR3 coding sequence is TGTGCCAGCAGCTCCCGGGGGAGGACAGATACGCAGTATTTT. It specifies CASSSRGRTDTQYF. The variable domain in full, with the rest retrieved from reference TRBV5-6 and TRBJ2-3, is DAGVTQSPTHLIKTRGQQVTLRCSPKSGHDTVSWYQQALGQGPQFIFQYYEEEERQRGNFPDRFSGHQFPNYSSELNVNALLLGDSALYLCASSSRGRTDTQYFGPGTRLTVL.

The J gene is TRBJ2-1, the V gene TRBV7-6; 8 nucleotides line up with TRBD2. This CDR3 spans 14 amino acids. V lost 1 base to trimming and J lost 9 bases; unmatched junction nucleotides: 5. Germline-derived CDR1 and CDR2 are SGHVS and FNYEAQ. CDR3 nucleotides: TGTGCCAGCAGCTTAGGAGGACTAGCTATTGAGCAGTTCTTC. Residues: CASSLGGLAIEQFF.

The chain employs TRBV7-6 and TRBJ2-1, with 8 bases aligning to TRBD2. Unmatched junction bases numbered 11, after V lost 6 bases and J lost 4 bases. The CDR3 is 16 residues long. Germline CDR1 is SGHVS and CDR2 is FNYEAQ. The CDR3 sequence: CASSEPPGGAYNEQFF. The CDR3 DNA is TGTGCCAGCAGTGAACCGCCGGGGGGGGCATACAATGAGCAGTTCTTC.

The gene calls are TRBV4-1 and TRBJ1-3; D unresolved. This CDR3 has 17 amino acids. Trimming took 2 bases from V and 1 from J, leaving 15 bases between them. In germline, CDR1 is MGHRA, CDR2 YSYEKL. The CDR3 here is CASSQIGGPYSGNTIYF. CDR3 nucleotides: TGCGCCAGCAGCCAAATCGGAGGGCCGTATTCTGGAAACACCATATATTTT.

The J gene is TRBJ2-3, the V gene TRBV19; TRBD1 matches at 12 bases. Trimming removed 7 bases from V and 2 bases from J; junction bases left unmatched: 4. Germline V CDR1 and CDR2: LNHDA, SQIVND (reference sequence). This CDR3 comprises 15 residues. This chain's CDR3 is CASTKGQGATDTQYF. CDR3 sequence (DNA): TGTGCCAGTACCAAGGGACAGGGGGCCACAGATACGCAGTATTTT.

This rearrangement joins TRBV5-1 to TRBJ2-3; D possibly corresponds to TRBD1 (5 bases). Germline-derived CDR1 and CDR2 are SGHRS and YFSETQ. Trimming stripped 1 base from V and 4 bases from J, with 13 bases between. The CDR3 extends over 15 amino acids. CDR3 amino acids: CASSLPDTVADTQYF. DNA of the CDR3: TGCGCCAGCAGCTTGCCGGACACTGTGGCAGATACGCAGTATTTT.

The chain employs TRBV5-1 and TRBJ2-5; TRBD1 might be the D (6 bases). Germline CDR1 and CDR2: SGHRS and YFSETQ. This CDR3 spans 15 amino acids. Trimming cost V 2 bases and J 1 base, with 12 bases left between them. The CDR3 loop is CASSFAGALQETQYF. The DNA of the CDR3 is TGCGCCAGCAGCTTCGCAGGGGCCCTCCAAGAGACCCAGTACTTC.

With respect to this clone: The likely explanation is a read error, given a far larger clone one base away. V and J are TRBV7-9 and TRBJ2-7; no firm D call. The germline CDR1 and CDR2 sequences are SEHNR and FQNEAQ (reference sequence). CDR3 size: 13 residues. Between the trimmed V and J ends, which lost 8 bases and 2 bases, there was a span of 13 bases. The CDR3 reads CASGSRGPYEQYF. The CDR3, as DNA: TGTGCCAGCGGCTCCCGAGGACCCTACGAGCAGTACTTC.

The chain combines TRBV27 with TRBJ1-1; D remains unclear. Germline values: CDR1 MNHEY, CDR2 SMNVEV (reference sequence). V was clipped by 3 bases and J by 3 bases, with 8 bases between them. The CDR3 runs to 13 residues. The CDR3 loop reads CASSFKAYTEAFF. For the CDR3, the DNA is TGTGCCAGCAGTTTTAAGGCTTACACTGAAGCTTTCTTT.

V usage is TRBV19 and J usage is TRBJ2-1; 13 bases are shared with TRBD2. This CDR3 is built from 13 residues. Trimming removed 4 bases from V and 10 bases from J; junction bases left unmatched: 1. Germline lookup yields CDR1 LNHDA and CDR2 SQIVND (reference sequence). The CDR3 region is CASSTGLAGEQFF. In nucleotides, the CDR3 is TGTGCCAGTAGTACGGGACTAGCGGGAGAGCAGTTCTTC.

The chain uses TRBV5-4 and TRBJ2-3, with TRBD1 matching over 9 bases. Germline CDR1 and CDR2: SGHNT and YYREEE (reference sequence). With V trimmed by 3 bases and J by 5 bases, 7 bases remained unmatched. This CDR3 spans 15 amino acids. The CDR3 loop reads CASSSRDRARDTQYF. CDR3 coding DNA: TGTGCCAGCAGCTCCCGGGACAGGGCAAGAGATACGCAGTATTTT.